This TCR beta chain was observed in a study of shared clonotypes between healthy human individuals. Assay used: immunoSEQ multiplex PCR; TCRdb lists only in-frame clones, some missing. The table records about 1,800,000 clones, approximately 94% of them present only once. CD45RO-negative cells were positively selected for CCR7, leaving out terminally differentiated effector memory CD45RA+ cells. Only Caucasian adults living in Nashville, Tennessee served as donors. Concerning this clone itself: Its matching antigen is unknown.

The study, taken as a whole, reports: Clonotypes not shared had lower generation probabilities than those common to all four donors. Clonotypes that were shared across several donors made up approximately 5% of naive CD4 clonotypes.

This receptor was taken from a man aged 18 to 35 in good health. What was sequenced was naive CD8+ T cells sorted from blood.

CDR3 in DNA: TGTGCCAGCAGTCACAATAGCGGGAGTAACGAGCAGTACTTC. Its protein is CASSHNSGSNEQYF. V usage is TRBV27 and J usage is TRBJ2-7, with 9 nucleotides matching TRBD2. The CDR3 is 14 residues long. Germline assignment: CDR1 MNHEY and CDR2 SMNVEV (reference sequence). J gave up 5 bases and V 5 bases, and 7 bases lay outside the gene matches.